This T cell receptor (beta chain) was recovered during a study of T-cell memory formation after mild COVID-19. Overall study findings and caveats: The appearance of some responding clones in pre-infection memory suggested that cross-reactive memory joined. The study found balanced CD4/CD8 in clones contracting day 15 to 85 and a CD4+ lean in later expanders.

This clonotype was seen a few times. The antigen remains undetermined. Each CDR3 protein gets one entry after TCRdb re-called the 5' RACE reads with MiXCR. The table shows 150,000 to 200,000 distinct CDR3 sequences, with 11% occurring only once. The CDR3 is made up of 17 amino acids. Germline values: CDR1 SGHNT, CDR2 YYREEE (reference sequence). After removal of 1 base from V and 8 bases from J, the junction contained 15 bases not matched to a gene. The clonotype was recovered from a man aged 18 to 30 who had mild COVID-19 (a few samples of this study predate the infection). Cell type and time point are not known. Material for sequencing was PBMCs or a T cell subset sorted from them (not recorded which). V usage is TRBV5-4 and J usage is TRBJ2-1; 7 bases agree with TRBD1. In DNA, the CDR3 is TGTGCCAGCAGCTTGCCCGTACAGGGGCCTCAATCCGATGAGCAGTTCTTC. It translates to CASSLPVQGPQSDEQFF.